This entry lists 8 T cell receptor beta chains sequenced from one sample in a study of T cell responses to AZD1222 COVID-19 vaccine (dated by TCRdb to about 2021). Library method: the immunoSEQ multiplex PCR assay. In its TCRdb copy, this immuneACCESS table keeps in-frame sequences only and misses some clones. Where compared with another copy, unresolved V genes explain less than half of these, and the others have no known cause. The sample table holds some 150,000 clones, of which roughly 89% were seen once. The ten largest clones capture around 5.2% of the sample. What the time point label conveys for this sample: baseline before first vaccination. Source: peripheral blood, taken on day 0 of AZD1222 vaccination. The source of these receptors is an adult in good health.

The chain is built from TRBV19 and TRBJ2-7; possibly TRBD1 for D (6 bases). Germline V gene sequence: CDR1 LNHDA, CDR2 SQIVND (reference sequence). The V end lost 9 bases, the J end lost 2 bases, and 17 bases lay between the germline ends. The CDR3 is 14 amino acids. In DNA form, the CDR3 reads TGTGCCAGCGTTTCCACAGGGCCCCCCTACGAGCAGTACTTC. Translated, it gives CASVSTGPPYEQYF.

V usage is TRBV6-5 and J usage is TRBJ2-4; 9 positions agree with TRBD1. There are 13 residues in the CDR3. Per germline, CDR1 MNHEY and CDR2 SVGAGI. With 6 bases clipped from V and 8 bases from J, the junction kept 5 bases outside the gene matches. The CDR3 DNA follows: TGTGCCAGCAGGCAGGACAGGGGATACATTCAGTACTTC. Translated, it gives CASRQDRGYIQYF.

This chain connects TRBV11-2 to TRBJ2-3; the D gene is possibly TRBD2 (5 bases). V lost 5 bases, J lost 4 bases, and 10 bases lay in between. Germline assignment: CDR1 SGHAT and CDR2 FQNNGV. CDR3 size: 13 residues. CDR3 sequence (DNA): TGTGCCAGCAGCCAACTAGTAGCAGATACGCAGTATTTT. Translated, it gives CASSQLVADTQYF.

The V and J genes are TRBV6-2 or TRBV6-3 and TRBJ2-1, with a weak D call TRBD2 (5 bases). The CDR3 extends over 14 amino acids. In germline, CDR1 is MNHEY, CDR2 SVGEGT. The germline V and J ends were trimmed by 6 bases and 5 bases, with 14 bases remaining between them. CDR3 DNA sequence: TGTGCCAGCAGCCCCATCGGGGTCGACAATGAGCAGTTCTTC. Translated: CASSPIGVDNEQFF.

The chain carries TRBV6-2 or TRBV6-3 and TRBJ1-2; the D is unclear. This CDR3 spans 13 amino acids. The germline gives CDR1 MNHEY, CDR2 SVGEGT. V was trimmed by 6 bases and J by 3 bases, leaving 11 bases between them. In nucleotides, the CDR3 is TGTGCCAGCAGCTCAGATGGAGACTATGGCTACACCTTC. This encodes CASSSDGDYGYTF.

This chain uses TRBV21-1 with TRBJ1-6. TRBV21-1 corresponds to a pseudogene. The CDR3 covers 15 residues. The DNA of the CDR3 is TGTGCCAGGAACCGGGACGGGGAACGGGATTCACCCCTCCACTTT. It codes for CARNRDGERDSPLHF.

This chain uses TRBV25-1 with TRBJ1-6; D is undetermined. The V and J ends lost 3 bases and 0 bases respectively, with 6 bases between them. Germline CDR1 and CDR2: MGHDK and SYGVNS. This CDR3 is built from 15 residues. In DNA, the CDR3 is TGTGCCAGCAGTGAGTCCTCCTCCTATAATTCACCCCTCCACTTT. This encodes CASSESSSYNSPLHF.

The chain employs TRBV13 and TRBJ2-2; 7 nucleotides match TRBD1. Trimming took 3 bases from V and 4 from J; bases not matched to a gene: 2. Germline V gene lookup returns CDR1 PRHDT and CDR2 FYEKMQ (reference sequence). The length of the CDR3 is 14 residues. The DNA for the CDR3 is TGTGCCAGCAGCTTGGGACAGAGCACCGGGGAGCTGTTTTTT. Protein: CASSLGQSTGELFF.